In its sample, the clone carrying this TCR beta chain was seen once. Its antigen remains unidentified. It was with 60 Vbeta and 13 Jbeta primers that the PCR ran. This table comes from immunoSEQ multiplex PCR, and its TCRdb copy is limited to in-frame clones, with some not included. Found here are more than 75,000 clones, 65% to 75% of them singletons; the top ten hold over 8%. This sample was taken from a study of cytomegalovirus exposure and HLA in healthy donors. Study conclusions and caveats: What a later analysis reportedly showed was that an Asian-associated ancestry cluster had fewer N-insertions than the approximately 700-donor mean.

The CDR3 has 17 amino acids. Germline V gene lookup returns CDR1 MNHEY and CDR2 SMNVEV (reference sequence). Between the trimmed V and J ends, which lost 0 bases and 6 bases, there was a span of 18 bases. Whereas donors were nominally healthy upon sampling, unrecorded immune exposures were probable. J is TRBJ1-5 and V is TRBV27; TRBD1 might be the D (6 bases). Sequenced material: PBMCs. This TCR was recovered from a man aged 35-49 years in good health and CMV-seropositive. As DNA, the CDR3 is TGTGCCAGCAGTTTATCCGGGGGGCAAACCTTTTCTCAGCCCCAGCATTTT. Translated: CASSLSGGQTFSQPQHF.